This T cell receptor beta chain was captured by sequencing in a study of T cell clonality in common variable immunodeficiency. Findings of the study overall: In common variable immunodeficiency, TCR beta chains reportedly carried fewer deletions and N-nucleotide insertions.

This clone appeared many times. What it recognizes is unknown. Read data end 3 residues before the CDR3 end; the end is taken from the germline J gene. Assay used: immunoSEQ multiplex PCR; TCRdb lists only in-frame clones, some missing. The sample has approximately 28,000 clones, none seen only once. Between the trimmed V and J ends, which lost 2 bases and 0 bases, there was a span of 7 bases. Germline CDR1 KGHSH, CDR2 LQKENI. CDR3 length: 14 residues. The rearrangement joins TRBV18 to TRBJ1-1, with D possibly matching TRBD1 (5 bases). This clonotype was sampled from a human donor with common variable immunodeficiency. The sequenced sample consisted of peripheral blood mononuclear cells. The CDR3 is CASSPARVNTEAFF. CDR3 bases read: TGTGCCAGCTCACCAGCCAGGGTGAACACTGAA.